The T cell receptor (beta chain) described here comes from a study of blood T cells in healthy people across ages. The V gene's germline CDR1 is MNHEY and CDR2 SMNVEV (reference sequence). V was shortened by 0 bases and J by 0 bases, with 8 bases between the two germline ends. CDR3 length: 15 amino acids. Together with a sample-barcoded 5' primer, a J-beta primer mix was included in a second PCR lasting roughly 6 to 12 cycles. From the 5' RACE reads, TCRdb called clonotypes with MiXCR, one entry per CDR3 protein. Counted here are under 2 million distinct CDR3 sequences, approximately 32% occurring once; the ten biggest clones make up around 11%. The table lists this clonotype with a few counts.

The sequence derives from a woman in her thirties in good health. The specimen was blood. The V call is TRBV27, the J call TRBJ1-2; D remains unclear. CDR3 in amino acids: CASSLSPAANYGYTF. The CDR3 DNA follows: TGTGCCAGCAGTTTATCGCCAGCGGCTAACTATGGCTACACCTTC.